These T cell receptor beta chains were read from a single sample in a study of blood T cell repertoires in COVID-19. TCRdb's copy holds only in-frame clones and misses some; the assay was immunoSEQ multiplex PCR. Among about 260,000 clones listed, around 80% were seen once. Sequenced sample: PBMCs or T cells enriched from blood (not recorded which). The receptors shown here come from a man aged 30-40 years with acute COVID-19. Both conserved end residues are part of each CDR3. D genes are given only for firm matches. Where a row states a size, it is once, few, many or the class of an expanded clone; other rows omit it.

length	V	J	D	size	CDR3	DNA
16	TRBV29-1	TRBJ2-1	TRBD2	-	CSVEEPTLAGMNEQFF	TGCAGCGTTGAAGAACCCACGCTAGCGGGAATGAATGAGCAGTTCTTC
15	TRBV15	TRBJ1-1	-	few	CATSRDRTVNTEAFF	TGTGCCACCAGCAGAGATCGGACAGTGAACACTGAAGCTTTCTTT
17	TRBV15	TRBJ1-1	TRBD1	-	CATSREATAGGVGEAFF	TGTGCCACCAGCAGAGAAGCAACGGCAGGGGGCGTAGGTGAAGCTTTCTTT
11	TRBV20-1	TRBJ2-3	TRBD1	-	CSASDRVQAYF	TGCAGTGCATCGGACAGGGTACAGGCGTATTTT
15	TRBV5-1	TRBJ2-5	TRBD2	-	CASSLASGSEETQYF	TGTGCCAGCAGCTTGGCTAGCGGTAGCGAGGAGACCCAGTACTTC
17	TRBV19	TRBJ1-2	TRBD1	-	CASSITGTETSNYGYTF	TGTGCCAGTAGTATAACCGGGACAGAGACATCTAACTATGGCTACACCTTC
15	TRBV27	TRBJ2-1	-	-	CASSLRDLSNNEQFF	TGTGCCAGCAGTTTACGGGACTTGAGTAACAATGAGCAGTTCTTC
15	TRBV5-1	TRBJ2-5	-	-	CASSLDGHPQETQYF	TGCGCCAGCAGCTTGGATGGACATCCCCAAGAGACCCAGTACTTC
16	TRBV24-1	TRBJ1-5	-	-	CATSDPVDNSNQPQHF	TGTGCCACCAGTGACCCTGTAGACAATAGCAATCAGCCCCAGCATTTT
12	TRBV12-3/TRBV12-4	TRBJ1-2	-	-	CASSPAGAGYTF	TGTGCCAGCAGTCCTGCTGGTGCGGGCTACACCTTC
16	TRBV2	TRBJ2-2	-	-	CASSRHSRQNTGELFF	TGTGCCAGCAGCCGACATAGTAGGCAGAACACCGGGGAGCTGTTTTTT
16	TRBV15	TRBJ1-2	TRBD1	-	CATSETPRTGGYGYTF	TGTGCCACCAGCGAAACCCCACGGACAGGGGGCTATGGCTACACCTTC
15	TRBV19	TRBJ1-5	TRBD1	-	CASSRQGEANQPQHF	TGTGCCAGTAGTCGACAGGGGGAGGCCAATCAGCCCCAGCATTTT
17	TRBV7-2	TRBJ1-1	TRBD1	-	CASSLQQRLRGHSEAFF	TGTGCCAGCAGCTTACAACAGAGGCTCAGGGGGCATTCAGAAGCTTTCTTT
11	TRBV5-1	TRBJ2-5	-	-	CASSFDKTQYF	TGCGCCAGCAGCTTTGACAAGACCCAGTACTTC
15	TRBV7-9	TRBJ1-5	TRBD1	-	CASSLAGGQNQPQHF	TGTGCCAGCAGCTTAGCCGGGGGACAGAATCAGCCCCAGCATTTT
15	TRBV6-5	TRBJ1-1	TRBD1	-	CASSPDRGRGTEAFF	TGTGCCAGCAGTCCAGACAGGGGGCGAGGCACTGAAGCTTTCTTT
16	TRBV9	TRBJ2-1	-	-	CASSVADTLGGNEQFF	TGTGCCAGCAGCGTAGCGGACACCTTGGGGGGAAATGAGCAGTTCTTC
15	TRBV9	TRBJ2-1	-	-	CASSPRIRPYNEQFF	TGTGCCAGCAGCCCGCGGATTCGTCCCTACAATGAGCAGTTCTTC
15	TRBV5-4	TRBJ1-2	TRBD1	-	CASSPRGQGNYGYTF	TGTGCCAGCAGCCCCCGGGGACAGGGGAACTATGGCTACACCTTC
16	TRBV29-1	TRBJ2-1	TRBD2	-	CSVEDTLAGGYNEQFF	TGCAGCGTTGAAGATACACTAGCGGGGGGTTACAATGAGCAGTTCTTC
15	TRBV6-2/TRBV6-3	TRBJ1-5	TRBD1	-	CASSPGTGGYQPQHF	TGTGCCAGCAGCCCCGGGACAGGGGGCTATCAGCCCCAGCATTTT
15	TRBV6-5	TRBJ1-2	-	-	CASSYSGPPFNGYTF	TGTGCCAGCAGTTACTCGGGCCCTCCATTCAATGGCTACACCTTC
13	TRBV19	TRBJ2-5	-	-	CASSSRTQETQYF	TGTGCCAGTAGTTCCAGGACTCAAGAGACCCAGTACTTC
14	TRBV3-1/TRBV3-2	TRBJ1-4	-	-	CASRPGTTNEKLFF	TGTGCCAGCAGGCCAGGGACTACTAATGAAAAACTGTTTTTT